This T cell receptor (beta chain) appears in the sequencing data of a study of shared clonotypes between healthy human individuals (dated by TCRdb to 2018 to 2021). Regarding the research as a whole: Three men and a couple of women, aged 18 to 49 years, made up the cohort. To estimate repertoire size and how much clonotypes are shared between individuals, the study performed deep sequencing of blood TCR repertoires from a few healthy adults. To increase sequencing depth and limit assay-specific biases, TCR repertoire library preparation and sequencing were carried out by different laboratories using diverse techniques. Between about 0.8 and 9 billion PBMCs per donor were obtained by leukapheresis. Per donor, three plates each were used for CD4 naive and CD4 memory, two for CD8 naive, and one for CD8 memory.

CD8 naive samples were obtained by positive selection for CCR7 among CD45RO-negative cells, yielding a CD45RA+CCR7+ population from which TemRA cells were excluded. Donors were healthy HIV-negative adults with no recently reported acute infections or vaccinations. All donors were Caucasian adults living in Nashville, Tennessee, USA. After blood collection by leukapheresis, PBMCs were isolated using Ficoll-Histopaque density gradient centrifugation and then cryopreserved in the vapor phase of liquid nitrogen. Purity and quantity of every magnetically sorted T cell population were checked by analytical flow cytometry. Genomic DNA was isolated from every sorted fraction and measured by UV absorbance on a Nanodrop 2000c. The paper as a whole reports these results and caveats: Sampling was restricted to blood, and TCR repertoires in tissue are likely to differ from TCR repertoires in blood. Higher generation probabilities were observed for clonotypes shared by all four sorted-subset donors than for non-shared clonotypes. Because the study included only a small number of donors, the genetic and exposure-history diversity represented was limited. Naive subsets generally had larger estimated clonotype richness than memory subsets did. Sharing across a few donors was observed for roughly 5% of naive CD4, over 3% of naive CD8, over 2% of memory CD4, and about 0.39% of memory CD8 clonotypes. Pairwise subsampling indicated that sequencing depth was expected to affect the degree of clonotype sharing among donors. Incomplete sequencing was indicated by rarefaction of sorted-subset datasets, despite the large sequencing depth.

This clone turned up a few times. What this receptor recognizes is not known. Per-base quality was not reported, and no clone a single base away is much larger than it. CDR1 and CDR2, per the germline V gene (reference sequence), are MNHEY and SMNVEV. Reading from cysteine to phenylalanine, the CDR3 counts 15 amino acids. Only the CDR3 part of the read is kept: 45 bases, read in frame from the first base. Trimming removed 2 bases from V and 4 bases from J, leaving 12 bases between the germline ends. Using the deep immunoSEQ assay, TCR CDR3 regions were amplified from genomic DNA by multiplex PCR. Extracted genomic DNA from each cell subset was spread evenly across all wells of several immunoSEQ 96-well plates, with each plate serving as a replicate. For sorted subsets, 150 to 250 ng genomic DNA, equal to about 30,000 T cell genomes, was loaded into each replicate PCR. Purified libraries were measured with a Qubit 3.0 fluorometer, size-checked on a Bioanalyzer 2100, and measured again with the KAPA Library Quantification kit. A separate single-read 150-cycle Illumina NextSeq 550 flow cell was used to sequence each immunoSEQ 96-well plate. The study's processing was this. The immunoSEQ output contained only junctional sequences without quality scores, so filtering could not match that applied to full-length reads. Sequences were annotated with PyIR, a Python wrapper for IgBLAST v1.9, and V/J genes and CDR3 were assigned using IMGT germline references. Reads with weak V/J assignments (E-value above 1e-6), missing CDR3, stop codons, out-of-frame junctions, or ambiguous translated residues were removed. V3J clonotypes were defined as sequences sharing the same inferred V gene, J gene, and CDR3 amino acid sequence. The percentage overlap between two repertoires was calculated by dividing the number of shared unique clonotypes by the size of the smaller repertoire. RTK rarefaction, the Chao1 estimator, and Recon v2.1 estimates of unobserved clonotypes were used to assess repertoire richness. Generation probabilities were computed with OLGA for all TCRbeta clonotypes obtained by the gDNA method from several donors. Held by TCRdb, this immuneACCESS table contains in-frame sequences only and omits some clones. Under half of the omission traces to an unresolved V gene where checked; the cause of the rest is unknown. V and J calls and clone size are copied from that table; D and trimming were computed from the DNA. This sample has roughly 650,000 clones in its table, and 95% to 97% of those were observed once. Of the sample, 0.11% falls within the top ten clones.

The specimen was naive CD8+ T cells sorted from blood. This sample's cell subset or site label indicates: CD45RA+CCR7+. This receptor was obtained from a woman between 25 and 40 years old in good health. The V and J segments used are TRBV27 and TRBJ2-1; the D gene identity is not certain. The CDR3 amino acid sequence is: CASSLGRSGYNEQFF. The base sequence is TGTGCCAGCAGTTTAGGACGGTCTGGGTACAATGAGCAGTTCTTC.